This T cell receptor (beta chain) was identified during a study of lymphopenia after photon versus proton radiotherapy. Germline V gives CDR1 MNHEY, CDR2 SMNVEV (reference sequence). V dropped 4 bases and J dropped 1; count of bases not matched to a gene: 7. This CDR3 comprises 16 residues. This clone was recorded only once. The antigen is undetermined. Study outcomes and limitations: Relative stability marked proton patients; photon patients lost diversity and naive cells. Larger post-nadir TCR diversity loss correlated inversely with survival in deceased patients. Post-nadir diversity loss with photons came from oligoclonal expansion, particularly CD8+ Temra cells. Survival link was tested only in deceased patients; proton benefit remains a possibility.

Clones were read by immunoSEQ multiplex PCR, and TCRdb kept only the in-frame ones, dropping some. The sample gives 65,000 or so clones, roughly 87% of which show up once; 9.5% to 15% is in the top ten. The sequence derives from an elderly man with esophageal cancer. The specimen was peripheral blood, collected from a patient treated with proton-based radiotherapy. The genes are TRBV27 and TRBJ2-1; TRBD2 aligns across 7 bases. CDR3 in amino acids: CASSSSRAGSYNEQFF. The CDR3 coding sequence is TGTGCCAGCAGTTCATCGCGAGCGGGATCCTACAATGAGCAGTTCTTC.